The T cell receptor (beta chain) described here comes from a study of breast tumors, draining lymph nodes, adjacent tissues. General study results and limits: Tumors had less TCR diversity than lymph nodes, more than nontumor tissue. Compared with basal-like, luminal-like tumors shared significantly more repertoire with nontumor tissue. Data fit most tumor T cells coming from lymph node, expanding in tumor.

TCRdb re-derived calls from the multiplex PCR reads in MiXCR, one entry per CDR3 protein. The data contain approximately 230,000 distinct CDR3 sequences, less than 35% of them singletons. Axillary draining lymph nodes of breast cancer patients supplied the node samples. This CDR3 has 10 amino acids. V shed 7 bases, J shed 5 bases, and the junction held 0 bases outside the gene matches. CDR1 and CDR2 (germline): SQVTM, ANQGSEA. This clonotype showed up many times. No antigen is known for it. The receptor was isolated from a female donor with breast cancer. Some clones in this sample may be carry-over from other donors' samples. The sample was axillary lymph node tissue. The V gene is TRBV29-1, the J gene TRBJ2-3; the match to TRBD2 covers 7 bases. CDR3: CSGGGDTQYF. CDR3 nucleotide sequence: TGCAGCGGCGGGGGAGATACGCAGTATTTT.